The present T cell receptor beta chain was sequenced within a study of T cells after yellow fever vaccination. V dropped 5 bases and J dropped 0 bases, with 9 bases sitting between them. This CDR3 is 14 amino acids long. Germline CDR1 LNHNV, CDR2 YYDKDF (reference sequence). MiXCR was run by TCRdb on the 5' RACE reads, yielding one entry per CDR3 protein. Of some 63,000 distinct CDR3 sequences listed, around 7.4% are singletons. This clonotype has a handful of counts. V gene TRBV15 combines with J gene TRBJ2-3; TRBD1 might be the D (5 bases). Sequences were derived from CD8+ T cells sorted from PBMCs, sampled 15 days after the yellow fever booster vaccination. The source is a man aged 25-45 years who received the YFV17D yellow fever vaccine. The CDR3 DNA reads TGTGCCACCAGCTCAGGGTTAAGCACAGATACGCAGTATTTT. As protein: CATSSGLSTDTQYF.